This entry lists 9 T cell receptor beta chains sequenced from one sample in a study of OX40 agonist ivuxolimab in advanced cancers. The library was built by means of the immunoSEQ multiplex PCR assay. TCRdb obtained this table from immuneACCESS and retained in-frame rearrangements with V and J assigned. These tables miss some clones; where compared with another copy, unresolved V genes account for less than half of the shortfall, and the remainder is unexplained. Here the sample has 90,000 to 100,000 clones; 88% occur a single time. About 0.82% of the sample lies in the top ten. The source material was CD4+ or CD8+ T cells sorted from blood, sampled in a trial of the OX40 agonist ivuxolimab. The receptors were sampled from an adult with an advanced solid tumor such as melanoma, head and neck, liver or kidney cancer.

This clone was seen a single time. The gene calls are TRBV4-3 and TRBJ2-1, with unresolved D. This CDR3 region has 14 residues. Trimming cost V 5 bases and J 6 bases, with 14 bases left between them. Germline assignment: CDR1 LGHNA and CDR2 YSLEER. The CDR3 nucleotides are TGCGCCAGCAGCTCACTGACCGCTAGCAATGAGCAGTTCTTC. It yields the protein CASSSLTASNEQFF.

The V call is TRBV14, the J call TRBJ1-5; weak D call: TRBD1 (5 bases). There are 18 residues in the CDR3. CDR1 and CDR2 (germline): SGHDN, FVKESK. Trimming cost V 0 bases and J 0 bases, with 15 bases left between them. The CDR3 DNA reads TGTGCCAGCAGCCAAGAGGGGAGGGAGGGGTATAGCAATCAGCCCCAGCATTTT. Protein sequence: CASSQEGREGYSNQPQHF.

The V and J genes are TRBV18 and TRBJ2-1; TRBD1 or TRBD2 may be the D gene (5 bases each). The CDR3 runs to 11 residues. Germline lookup yields CDR1 KGHSH and CDR2 LQKENI. Trimming took 5 bases from V and 8 from J, leaving 7 bases between them. CDR3 region: CASSGGDEQFF. The CDR3 DNA reads TGTGCCAGCTCAGGGGGAGATGAGCAGTTCTTC.

This chain links TRBV6-5 with TRBJ2-5; TRBD2 aligns across 8 bases. CDR3 length: 14 amino acids. The germline CDR1 and CDR2 sequences are MNHEY and SVGAGI. The J segment lost 0 bases and the V segment lost 6 bases, leaving 3 bases of the junction unmatched. The DNA for the CDR3 is TGTGCCAGCAGCCACGGGGGGGACCAAGAGACCCAGTACTTC. It yields the protein CASSHGGDQETQYF.

The chain has TRBV18 and TRBJ1-1; no definite D call. This CDR3 contains 15 residues. Germline values: CDR1 KGHSH, CDR2 LQKENI. Trimming cost V 3 bases and J 0 bases, with 11 bases left between them. CDR3 sequence (DNA): TGTGCCAGCTCACCGGAGGCGGGAATGAACACTGAAGCTTTCTTT. Translated, it gives CASSPEAGMNTEAFF.

This sequence joins TRBV7-9 and TRBJ1-2, with no clear D. This CDR3 has 13 amino acids. The V gene lost 5 bases and the J gene lost 4 bases, with 11 bases spanning the gap. Germline lookup yields CDR1 SEHNR and CDR2 FQNEAQ (reference sequence). The CDR3 sequence is CASSPEESYGYTF. Here the CDR3 DNA reads TGTGCCAGCAGCCCCGAGGAGAGCTATGGCTACACCTTC.

The chain employs TRBV6-1 and TRBJ2-7, with D possibly being TRBD1 or TRBD2 (6 bases each). Trimming took 0 bases from V and 3 from J, leaving 12 bases between them. CDR3 length: 15 residues. CDR1 MNHNS and CDR2 SASEGT come from the germline V gene. The CDR3 is CASSEAWGAHYEQYF. The CDR3 coding sequence is TGTGCCAGCAGTGAAGCGTGGGGGGCTCACTACGAGCAGTACTTC.

The chain combines TRBV11-2 with TRBJ2-7, with 10 bases that match TRBD1. This CDR3 comprises 15 residues. Germline CDR1 reads SGHAT; CDR2 reads FQNNGV. After removal of 3 bases from V and 2 bases from J, the junction contained 4 bases not matched to a gene. This chain's CDR3 is CASSLGTGAPYEQYF. As DNA, the CDR3 is TGTGCCAGCAGCTTGGGGACAGGGGCACCCTACGAGCAGTACTTC.

The J gene is TRBJ1-1, the V gene TRBV7-2; no reliable D call. V lost 0 bases and J lost 10, with 12 bases in between. CDR3 length: 13 residues. Germline CDR1 is SGHTA and CDR2 is FQGNSA. CDR3 loop: CASSLARGRGAFF. The CDR3 DNA reads TGTGCCAGCAGCTTAGCACGCGGACGGGGAGCTTTCTTT.